This TCR beta chain was profiled in a study of T cell repertoires in cytomegalovirus infection. Trimming stripped 9 bases from V and 12 bases from J, with 12 bases between. CDR1 MDHEN and CDR2 SYDVKM come from the germline V gene. The CDR3 has 11 amino acids. TCRdb re-derived calls from the reads in MiXCR, one entry per CDR3 protein. The sample includes about 530,000 distinct CDR3 sequences, around a quarter seen only once; the top ten take approximately 13%. The origin of this receptor is a human donor in good health (CMV status not recorded). Some clones in this sample may be carry-over from other donors' samples. The sequenced sample consisted of PBMCs. The V gene is TRBV28, the J gene TRBJ1-6; a possible D gene is TRBD1 (6 bases). This chain's CDR3 is CASGGGLPLHF. Here the CDR3 DNA reads TGTGCCAGTGGAGGGGGACTACCCCTCCACTTT.